A single sample gave rise to the 15 T cell receptor beta chains below, sequenced in a study of early stage breast cancer tumors. Measured with immunoSEQ multiplex PCR; TCRdb has only the in-frame clones, and not every one. This sample carries roughly 5,000 clones, just over 70% of them seen once, and the ten largest clones take 15% to 18%. Specimen: breast tumor tissue. Receptor source: a person aged 55 to 69 with breast cancer.

The chain recombines TRBV30 with TRBJ2-5; no reliable D call. The CDR3 is 14 residues long. V was shortened by 1 base and J by 3 bases, with 12 bases between the two germline ends. Germline CDR1 GTSNPN, CDR2 SVGIG (reference sequence). CDR3 bases: TGTGCCTGGAGTGAGGGCTGGATAGAAGAGACCCAGTACTTC. Its translation is CAWSEGWIEETQYF.

This chain uses TRBV6-1 with TRBJ2-1; 12 bases are a match to TRBD1. J lost 9 bases, V lost 4 bases, and 7 bases had no gene match. CDR3 size: 15 residues. Germline V gene data show CDR1 as MNHNS and CDR2 as SASEGT. CDR3 sequence: CASSAQGQGAGEQFF. The CDR3 DNA reads TGTGCCAGCAGTGCCCAGGGACAGGGGGCTGGTGAGCAGTTCTTC.

This clone has a handful of counts. The chain combines TRBV5-6 with TRBJ2-7; D is possibly TRBD1 or TRBD2 (5 bases each). The CDR3 loop spans 14 amino acids. Looked up from germline, CDR1 is SGHDT and CDR2 is YYEEEE. Trimming stripped 1 base from V and 3 bases from J, with 11 bases between. CDR3 DNA: TGTGCCAGCAGCTTGACGGGACCCAGCTACGAGCAGTACTTC. The encoded protein is CASSLTGPSYEQYF.

V gene TRBV7-9 combines with J gene TRBJ2-7; 8 nucleotides agree with TRBD2. The CDR3 length is 15 residues. The junction had 10 bases not matched to a gene; V was cut back by 5 bases and J by 4 bases. The V gene's germline CDR1 is SEHNR and CDR2 FQNEAQ (reference sequence). CDR3 bases: TGTGCCAGCAGCACCCCTACGGGACTAGTGTACGAGCAGTACTTC. This translates into CASSTPTGLVYEQYF.

This clone was seen a few times. The chain links TRBV2 to TRBJ2-7; D perhaps matches TRBD2 (7 bases). Deletions cut 7 bases from V and 0 bases from J, with 10 bases between. The CDR3 covers 13 residues. The germline gives CDR1 SNHLY, CDR2 FYNNEI. The chain's CDR3 is CASKGGSSYEQYF. CDR3 coding DNA: TGTGCCAGCAAGGGGGGGAGCTCCTACGAGCAGTACTTC.

This chain links TRBV29-1 with TRBJ2-2, with unresolved D. Per the germline V gene, CDR1 is SQVTM and CDR2 is ANQGSEA. V was clipped by 6 bases and J by 6 bases, with 17 bases between them. The CDR3 has 14 amino acids. The CDR3 reads CSVYEDTAAGELFF. Here the CDR3 DNA reads TGCAGCGTATACGAAGACACGGCCGCCGGGGAGCTGTTTTTT.

The chain links TRBV5-8 to TRBJ1-5, with unresolved D. Germline CDR1 and CDR2: SGHTS and YDEGEE. The length of the CDR3 is 17 residues. Deletions cut 3 bases from V and 3 bases from J, with 19 bases between. The CDR3 bases are TGTGCCAGCAGCTCCCCCCATCGAGCAGCCTACAATCAGCCCCAGCATTTT. Its protein is CASSSPHRAAYNQPQHF. Supplemented by reference TRBV5-8 and TRBJ1-5, the full variable domain reads EAGVTQSPTHLIKTRGQQATLRCSPISGHTSVYWYQQALGLGLQFLLWYDEGEERNRGNFPPRFSGRQFPNYSSELNVNALELEDSALYLCASSSPHRAAYNQPQHFGDGTRLSIL.

This clone was observed a single time. This rearrangement joins TRBV5-4 to TRBJ2-5, with D unclear. This CDR3 comprises 11 residues. The V gene's germline CDR1 is SGHNT and CDR2 YYREEE (reference sequence). The ends were cut back, 2 bases at V and 5 bases at J, with 4 bases in the middle. CDR3 region: CASSFHETQYF. CDR3 nucleotides: TGTGCCAGCAGCTTTCACGAGACCCAGTACTTC.

Details on this clone: At one of its ends the junction is not consistent with the germline gene, which may arise from a read error. V is TRBV19 and J is TRBJ2-3, with D uncertain. There are 13 residues in the CDR3. Germline assignment: CDR1 LNHDA and CDR2 SQIVND (reference sequence). The CDR3, as DNA: TGTGCCAGTAGTACCAATAGCAGAGATACGCAGTATTTT. Protein sequence: CASSTNSRDTQYF.

V is TRBV6-1 and J is TRBJ2-3, with D possibly TRBD1 on 7 matching bases. V lost 7 bases and J 2 bases, leaving 13 bases between the germline ends. This CDR3 has 14 residues. Germline CDR1 reads MNHNS; CDR2 reads SASEGT. The CDR3 loop reads CASTLRGDTDTQYF. CDR3 DNA: TGTGCCAGCACTCTCAGGGGGGACACAGATACGCAGTATTTT.

The genes are TRBV30 and TRBJ2-7, with a weak D call TRBD1 (6 bases). CDR3 size: 12 residues. Trimming cost V 1 base and J 3 bases, with 7 bases left between them. CDR1 is GTSNPN, CDR2 SVGIG, per germline (reference sequence). CDR3 sequence reads: CAWSEQGYEQYF. CDR3 nucleotide sequence: TGTGCCTGGAGTGAACAGGGCTACGAGCAGTACTTC.

This chain's CDR3 is CASSWGGDPYEQYF. The CDR3 nucleotides read TGTGCCAGCAGCTGGGGAGGGGACCCCTACGAGCAGTACTTC. This sequence joins TRBV28 and TRBJ2-7; 7 bases match TRBD2. This CDR3 is built from 14 residues. J was trimmed by 2 bases and V by 6 bases; bases with no gene match: 7. CDR1 and CDR2 from the germline V gene are MDHEN and SYDVKM.

The chain recombines TRBV28 with TRBJ1-5; D is possibly TRBD1 (6 bases). This CDR3 is built from 14 residues. Trimming left V 8 bases short and J 5 bases short, with 16 bases between. Germline CDR1 and CDR2: MDHEN and SYDVKM. The CDR3 DNA reads TGTGCCAGCTTGGGGGGGGCGGATTATCAGCCCCAGCATTTT. Its protein product is CASLGGADYQPQHF.

The chain's CDR3 is CASSSDNPDTIYF. CDR3 nucleotides: TGTGCCAGCAGCTCTGACAACCCAGACACCATATATTTT. The chain recombines TRBV5-4 with TRBJ1-3; no reliable D call. Germline CDR1 SGHNT, CDR2 YYREEE (reference sequence). The V end lost 3 bases, the J end lost 8 bases, and 12 bases lay between the germline ends. The CDR3 has 13 residues.

V is TRBV6-1 and J is TRBJ1-5; D is unclear. V dropped 3 bases and J dropped 2 bases, with 2 bases sitting between them. The V gene's germline CDR1 is MNHNS and CDR2 SASEGT. The CDR3 is 12 amino acids. The CDR3 protein is CASSEGNQPQHF. DNA of the CDR3: TGTGCCAGCAGTGAGGGCAATCAGCCCCAGCATTTT.